Each of the 10 T cell receptor beta chains below was sequenced from the same sample in a study of T cell repertoires in cytomegalovirus infection. TCRdb re-analysed the reads in MiXCR, keeping a single row per CDR3 protein. The table shows roughly 170,000 distinct CDR3 sequences, with about 20% occurring only once. These TCRs' antigens remain unknown. The sequencing here drew on CD8+ T cells from cultured PBMCs, taken from culture after CMV antigen stimulation. The receptors here all came from a human donor in good health (CMV status not recorded). Some clones in this sample may be carry-over from other donors' samples.

This chain connects TRBV7-6 to TRBJ2-7, with 9 bases fitting TRBD1. This CDR3 contains 15 residues. With 5 bases clipped from V and 3 bases from J, the junction kept 8 bases outside the gene matches. Germline CDR1 is SGHVS and CDR2 is FNYEAQ. CDR3 DNA sequence: TGTGCCAGCAGCCCAGCAGGGACAGGGAACTACGAGCAGTACTTC. It codes for CASSPAGTGNYEQYF.

J is TRBJ1-5 and V is TRBV6-2 or TRBV6-3; no clear D gene. V lost 3 bases and J lost 1, with 10 bases in between. There are 15 residues in the CDR3. Germline-derived CDR1 and CDR2 are MNHEY and SVGEGT. CDR3 nucleotides: TGTGCCAGCAGTTATGGGGAATGGAGCAATCAGCCCCAGCATTTT. It encodes CASSYGEWSNQPQHF.

V is TRBV7-6 and J is TRBJ2-1; TRBD2 agrees at 10 bases. CDR3 length: 20 residues. V shed 3 bases, J shed 0 bases, and the junction held 14 bases outside the gene matches. Germline V gives CDR1 SGHVS, CDR2 FNYEAQ. CDR3 nucleotide sequence: TGTGCCAGCAGCTTTAACCCAGCGGGGGGGCCGTTTGTCTCCTACAATGAGCAGTTCTTC. Its protein product is CASSFNPAGGPFVSYNEQFF.

This chain joins TRBV15 and TRBJ2-4; D is perhaps TRBD2 (5 bases). The germline gives CDR1 LNHNV, CDR2 YYDKDF (reference sequence). V gave up 1 base and J gave up 9 bases, with 10 bases separating them. This CDR3 region has 13 residues. The CDR3 reads CATSRGQGGIQYF. The CDR3 DNA sequence: TGTGCCACCAGCAGAGGCCAAGGAGGCATTCAGTACTTC.

V usage is TRBV6-2 or TRBV6-3 and J usage is TRBJ2-4, with D perhaps TRBD1 (5 bases). This CDR3 contains 18 residues. CDR1 and CDR2 (germline): MNHEY, SVGEGT. Trimming removed 5 bases at V and 0 bases at J, with 20 bases between. The CDR3 sequence: CASSTPHTSGLAKNIQYF. The CDR3 DNA sequence: TGTGCCAGCAGTACCCCGCACACCTCAGGGCTAGCCAAAAACATTCAGTACTTC.

J is TRBJ1-5 and V is TRBV19; 7 nucleotides align to TRBD1. The CDR3 is 15 amino acids. The germline V gene encodes CDR1 LNHDA and CDR2 SQIVND (reference sequence). The V segment lost 4 bases and the J segment 0 bases; nucleotides outside the gene matches: 3. The CDR3 here is CASSTGTASNQPQHF. DNA of the CDR3: TGTGCCAGTAGTACCGGGACAGCTAGCAATCAGCCCCAGCATTTT.

The chain joins TRBV7-9 to TRBJ2-3; D remains unclear. There are 16 residues in the CDR3. Trimming stripped 6 bases from V and 5 bases from J, with 21 bases between. Germline V gene data show CDR1 as SEHNR and CDR2 as FQNEAQ (reference sequence). The CDR3 loop is CASSPRESEARDTQYF. The CDR3 region has the DNA TGTGCCAGCAGTCCCCGTGAGTCTGAGGCACGAGATACGCAGTATTTT.

The chain joins TRBV6-1 to TRBJ2-1; perhaps D is TRBD1 or TRBD2 (5 bases each). The CDR3 spans 16 residues. Looked up from germline, CDR1 is MNHNS and CDR2 is SASEGT. V gave up 4 bases and J gave up 5 bases, with 18 bases separating them. CDR3 coding DNA: TGTGCCAGCAGTGTGTTCGTCGGGGACCCTAACAATGAGCAGTTCTTC. The encoded protein is CASSVFVGDPNNEQFF.

This clonotype occurred a few times. The chain couples TRBV6-5 to TRBJ2-6; no definite D call. CDR3 size: 16 residues. Trimming cost V 4 bases and J 5 bases, with 15 bases left between them. Germline V CDR1 and CDR2: MNHEY, SVGAGI. CDR3 DNA sequence: TGTGCCAGCAGTTCCACACCACAAGTATGGGCCAACGTCCTGACTTTC. Translating gives CASSSTPQVWANVLTF.

V and J are TRBV7-9 and TRBJ2-7; D ambiguous. The germline CDR1 and CDR2 sequences are SEHNR and FQNEAQ (reference sequence). V was pared by 4 bases and J by 3 bases, with 10 bases between. CDR3 length: 13 residues. CDR3 coding DNA: TGTGCCAGCAGCTCAACCGACAACTACGAGCAGTACTTC. The encoded protein is CASSSTDNYEQYF.